The clone carrying this T cell receptor (beta chain) came up many times. This sample is drawn from a study of spatial heterogeneity in lung cancer. TCR cDNA molecules each had a unique molecular identifier. TCRdb analysed the 5' RACE reads with MiXCR anew, one entry per CDR3 protein. The data hold tens of thousands of distinct CDR3 sequences, with less than 8.5% observed a single time. The time point denotes: sample taken at primary tumor resection. The study sequenced unsorted whole RNA from tumor, nontumor lung or frozen PBMC. The sequence came from a female donor with early-stage non-small cell lung cancer. The material was PBMCs, obtained at surgery.

This chain's CDR3 is CASSQEIDGYTF. CDR3 nucleotides: TGTGCCAGCAGCCAAGAAATCGATGGCTACACCTTC. This chain uses TRBV3-1 with TRBJ1-2, with D hard to call. Deletions cut 0 bases from V and 6 bases from J, with 5 bases between. This CDR3 contains 12 residues. Germline CDR1 is LGHDT and CDR2 is YNNKEL (reference sequence).